This TCR beta chain was identified during a study of shared T cell receptors in the human thymus. Measured with immunoSEQ multiplex PCR; TCRdb has only the in-frame clones, and not every one. The sample lists hundreds of thousands of clones, more than 85% occurring once. This receptor was identified in a human donor. Sample: thymocytes.

The CDR3 is CASSLARANKLETQYF. CDR3 DNA sequence: TGTGCCAGCAGTCTAGCCCGGGCTAACAAATTAGAGACCCAGTACTTC. The chain joins TRBV5-4 to TRBJ2-5; D perhaps matches TRBD2 (5 bases). From germline, CDR1 is SGHNT and CDR2 YYREEE (reference sequence). This CDR3 contains 16 residues. The ends were cut back, 5 bases at V and 4 bases at J, with 21 bases in the middle.